One T cell receptor beta chain is described in this entry. Its antigen is unknown. The V segment lost 9 bases and the J segment 4 bases; nucleotides outside the gene matches: 18. Germline loops: CDR1 KGHDR, CDR2 SFDVKD. The CDR3 has 18 residues. These data belong to a study of T cell repertoires in cytomegalovirus infection. Regarding the study as a whole: Predominance within the ex vivo response was attributable to HLA-C-restricted CMV-specific TCR beta clonotypes.

TCRdb reprocessed the reads via MiXCR and lists one record per CDR3 protein. Here the sample spans approximately 150,000 distinct CDR3 sequences, about a fifth being singletons. The source was CD8+ T cells from cultured PBMCs, collected from culture after CMV antigen stimulation. The source of this sequence is a human donor in good health (CMV status not recorded). Some clones in this sample may be carry-over from other donors' samples. The chain employs TRBV24-1 and TRBJ2-3, with 10 bases lining up with TRBD2. The chain's CDR3 is CATRTSGREDVASDTQYF. The CDR3 DNA reads TGTGCCACCCGGACTAGCGGACGGGAAGATGTAGCGTCAGATACGCAGTATTTT.